These 13 T cell receptor beta chains originate from one sample sequenced in a study of blood T cell repertoires in COVID-19. Using immunoSEQ multiplex PCR, the repertoire was profiled, and TCRdb retains in-frame clones only, with some absent. The sample holds a few hundred thousand clones, 80% to 90% seen once. Sequences were obtained from peripheral blood. These receptor sequences come from a woman under 40 with COVID-19, enrolled during active disease.

This rearrangement joins TRBV7-9 to TRBJ1-5; no firm D call. CDR1 and CDR2 from the germline V gene are SEHNR and FQNEAQ (reference sequence). Trimming removed 2 bases at V and 5 bases at J, with 7 bases between. The CDR3 spans 13 residues. DNA of the CDR3: TGTGCCAGCAGCTTATCGGGGTATCAGCCCCAGCATTTT. Translated, it gives CASSLSGYQPQHF.

The chain combines TRBV19 with TRBJ1-4; D remains ambiguous. The CDR3 consists of 12 residues. Trimming removed 4 bases at V and 4 bases at J, with 4 bases between. Germline V gives CDR1 LNHDA, CDR2 SQIVND (reference sequence). The CDR3 loop reads CASSRSNEKLFF. Here the CDR3 DNA reads TGTGCCAGTAGTAGGAGTAATGAAAAACTGTTTTTT.

The rearrangement links TRBV11-3 to TRBJ1-4, with 9 bases lining up with TRBD1. Trimming took 0 bases from V and 4 from J; bases not matched to a gene: 0. The CDR3 is 15 amino acids. From germline, CDR1 is SGHNT and CDR2 YENEEA. The CDR3 loop reads CASSLEDRGNEKLFF. The CDR3 bases are TGTGCCAGCAGCTTAGAGGACAGGGGTAATGAAAAACTGTTTTTT. Together with reference TRBV11-3 and TRBJ1-4, the CDR3 gives the full variable domain: EAGVVQSPRYKIIEKKQPVAFWCNPISGHNTLYWYLQNLGQGPELLIRYENEEAVDDSQLPKDRFSAERLKGVDSTLKIQPAELGDSAVYLCASSLEDRGNEKLFFGSGTQLSVL.

This chain connects TRBV11-2 to TRBJ2-7; no firm D call. The V gene lost 5 bases and the J gene lost 2 bases, with 10 bases spanning the gap. The length of the CDR3 is 13 residues. Germline assignment: CDR1 SGHAT and CDR2 FQNNGV. This chain's CDR3 is CASSPSQPYEQYF. The DNA of the CDR3 is TGTGCCAGCAGCCCGTCACAACCCTACGAGCAGTACTTC.

The rearrangement joins TRBV7-8 to TRBJ1-4; 9 bases align to TRBD1. CDR1 is SGHVS, CDR2 FQNEAQ, per germline. This CDR3 region has 21 residues. V dropped 3 bases and J dropped 3; count of bases not matched to a gene: 20. CDR3 residues: CASSLEPTSGTGWVANEKLFF. DNA for the CDR3: TGTGCCAGCAGCTTGGAGCCAACCTCCGGGACAGGGTGGGTGGCTAATGAAAAACTGTTTTTT.

The rearrangement links TRBV2 to TRBJ2-7; 9 bases fit TRBD2. Trimming took 7 bases from V and 4 from J; bases not matched to a gene: 11. Germline assignment: CDR1 SNHLY and CDR2 FYNNEI. The length of the CDR3 is 15 residues. CDR3 amino acids: CASKEAGGGSYEQYV. CDR3 DNA: TGTGCCAGCAAGGAGGCGGGAGGGGGGTCTTACGAGCAGTACGTC.

This clone has a handful of counts. This chain joins TRBV29-1 and TRBJ1-2; D possibly corresponds to TRBD1 (6 bases). V was clipped by 2 bases and J by 5 bases, with 12 bases between them. The CDR3 length is 13 residues. CDR1 is SQVTM and CDR2 is ANQGSEA in the germline V gene. The CDR3 coding sequence is TGCAGCGTTGAAAACAGGGACCCGTATGGCTACACCTTC. Protein: CSVENRDPYGYTF.

The chain combines TRBV18 with TRBJ1-2; the D is unclear. CDR3 length: 15 residues. Trimming pared 3 bases from V and 1 base from J, leaving 12 bases between. CDR1 and CDR2 from the germline V gene are KGHSH and LQKENI. In nucleotides, the CDR3 is TGTGCCAGCTCACCCTCCGGCGCGGGTAACTATGGCTACACCTTC. Amino acids: CASSPSGAGNYGYTF. The complete variable domain, with remaining parts taken from reference TRBV18 and TRBJ1-2, reads NAGVMQNPRHLVRRRGQEARLRCSPMKGHSHVYWYRQLPEEGLKFMVYLQKENIIDESGMPKERFSAEFPKEGPSILRIQQVVRGDSAAYFCASSPSGAGNYGYTFGSGTRLTVV.

This sequence joins TRBV6-5 and TRBJ1-4; TRBD1 matches 7 bases. The CDR3 has 15 amino acids. V was pared by 7 bases and J by 2 bases, with 7 bases of the junction left unmatched. CDR1 and CDR2 from the germline V gene are MNHEY and SVGAGI. The CDR3 DNA sequence: TGTGCCAGCAAAGAGGGGGCAGGGACTAATGAAAAACTGTTTTTT. This translates into CASKEGAGTNEKLFF.

The chain has TRBV10-3 and TRBJ1-5; TRBD1 matches at 7 bases. CDR1 is ENHRY and CDR2 is SYGVKD in the germline V gene. J was trimmed by 2 bases and V by 3 bases; bases with no gene match: 16. This CDR3 region has 19 residues. The CDR3 spells CAISEVRTGVYHGNQPQHF. The CDR3 bases are TGTGCCATCAGTGAAGTAAGGACAGGCGTCTACCACGGCAATCAGCCCCAGCATTTT.

The gene calls are TRBV13 and TRBJ2-1, with D uncertain. Germline CDR1 reads PRHDT; CDR2 reads FYEKMQ (reference sequence). V was clipped by 5 bases and J by 6 bases, with 11 bases between them. This CDR3 comprises 13 residues. The CDR3 loop reads CASSQGTGNEQFF. CDR3 nucleotide sequence: TGTGCCAGCAGCCAAGGAACGGGCAATGAGCAGTTCTTC.

The chain's CDR3 is CASVKGTNYGYTF. DNA for the CDR3: TGTGCCAGCGTGAAGGGGACAAACTATGGCTACACCTTC. This sequence joins TRBV6-5 and TRBJ1-2; a weak D match, TRBD1 (6 bases). CDR1 and CDR2 (germline): MNHEY, SVGAGI. The V end was cut by 8 bases, the J end by 2 bases, with 12 bases between. CDR3 length equals 13 residues.

This sequence joins TRBV11-2 and TRBJ1-4; 9 bases agree with TRBD1. This CDR3 spans 14 amino acids. The ends lost 7 bases at V and 5 bases at J; junction bases unmatched: 5. Germline V gives CDR1 SGHAT, CDR2 FQNNGV. The CDR3 loop is CASNDRGGNEKLFF. The CDR3 DNA reads as TGTGCCAGCAACGACAGGGGGGGAAATGAAAAACTGTTTTTT.